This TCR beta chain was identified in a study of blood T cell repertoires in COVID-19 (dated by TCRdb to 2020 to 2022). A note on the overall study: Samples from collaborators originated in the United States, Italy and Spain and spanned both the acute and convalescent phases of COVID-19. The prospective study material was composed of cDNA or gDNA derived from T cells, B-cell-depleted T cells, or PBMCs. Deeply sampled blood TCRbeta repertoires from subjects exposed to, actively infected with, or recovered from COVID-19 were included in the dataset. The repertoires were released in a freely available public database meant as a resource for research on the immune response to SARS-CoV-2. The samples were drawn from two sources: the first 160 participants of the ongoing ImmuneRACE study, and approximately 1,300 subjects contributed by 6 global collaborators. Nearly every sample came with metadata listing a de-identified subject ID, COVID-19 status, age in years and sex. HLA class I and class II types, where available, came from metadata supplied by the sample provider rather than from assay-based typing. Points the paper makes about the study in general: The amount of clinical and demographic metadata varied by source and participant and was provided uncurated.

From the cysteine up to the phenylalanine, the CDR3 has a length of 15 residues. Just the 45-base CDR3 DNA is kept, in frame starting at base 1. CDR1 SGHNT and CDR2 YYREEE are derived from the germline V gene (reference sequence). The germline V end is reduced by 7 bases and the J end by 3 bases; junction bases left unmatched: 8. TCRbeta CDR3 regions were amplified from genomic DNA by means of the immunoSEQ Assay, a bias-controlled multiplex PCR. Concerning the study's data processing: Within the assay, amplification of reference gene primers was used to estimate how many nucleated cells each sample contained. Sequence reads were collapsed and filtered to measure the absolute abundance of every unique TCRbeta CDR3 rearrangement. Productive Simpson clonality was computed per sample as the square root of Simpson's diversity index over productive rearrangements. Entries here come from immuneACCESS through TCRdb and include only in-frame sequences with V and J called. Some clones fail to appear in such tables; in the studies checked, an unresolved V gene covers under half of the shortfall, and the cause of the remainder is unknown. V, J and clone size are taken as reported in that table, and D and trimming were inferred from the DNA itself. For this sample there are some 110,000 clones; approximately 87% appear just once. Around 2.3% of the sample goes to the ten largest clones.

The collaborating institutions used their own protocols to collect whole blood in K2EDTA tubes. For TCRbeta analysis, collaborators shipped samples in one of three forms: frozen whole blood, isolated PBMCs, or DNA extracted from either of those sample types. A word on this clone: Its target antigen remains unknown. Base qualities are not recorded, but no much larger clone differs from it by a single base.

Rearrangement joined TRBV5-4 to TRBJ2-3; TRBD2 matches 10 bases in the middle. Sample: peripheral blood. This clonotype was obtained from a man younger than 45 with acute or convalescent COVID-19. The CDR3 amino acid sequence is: CASRRTSGETDTQYF. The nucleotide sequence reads TGTGCCAGCCGGCGGACTAGCGGAGAAACAGATACGCAGTATTTT. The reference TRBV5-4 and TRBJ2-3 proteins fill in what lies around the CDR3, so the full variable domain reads ETGVTQSPTHLIKTRGQQVTLRCSSQSGHNTVSWYQQALGQGPQFIFQYYREEENGRGNFPPRFSGLQFPNYSSELNVNALELDDSALYLCASRRTSGETDTQYFGPGTRLTVL.